A selection of T cell receptor beta chains follows, all from one sample in a study of a mutant IDH1 vaccine in newly diagnosed glioma. The data were produced by immunoSEQ multiplex PCR, yet TCRdb's version contains in-frame clones alone and is incomplete. In the table there are fewer than 75,000 clones, approximately 84% of which are singletons. Their specific antigens are unknown. The input for sequencing was PBMCs, taken from a glioma patient whose treatment included an IDH1 peptide vaccine. The source of these receptors is a woman in her fifties or sixties with glioma. The CDR3 runs from the conserved cysteine through the conserved F or W. The order of the fields is clone size, V gene, CDR3 protein. Size tells how often a clone was seen (once, few, many) or the class of an expanded clone, and some rows leave it out.

size: .; V: TRBV6-1; CDR3: CASSGFGGQGYQPQHF
size: .; V: TRBV27; CDR3: CASSSSTGELFF
size: .; V: TRBV7-2; CDR3: CASSQTGGRLEFF
size: .; V: TRBV12-5; CDR3: CASGLPTSHLSGAYNEQFF
size: .; V: TRBV18; CDR3: CASSLDREGYGYTF
size: .; V: TRBV7-9; CDR3: CASSTGAGSNTGELFF
size: .; V: TRBV9; CDR3: CASSDTLGIQYF
size: .; V: TRBV7-7; CDR3: CASSLEASGGHEQYF
size: .; V: TRBV4-3; CDR3: CASGRGLQETQYF
size: .; V: TRBV4-1; CDR3: CASSHRLAGGSSSYNEQFF
size: .; V: TRBV7-2; CDR3: CASSFVTQGGYTF
size: .; V: TRBV4-2; CDR3: CASSQGDGTYYGYTF
size: .; V: TRBV6-4; CDR3: CASSQQGGDQPQHF
size: .; V: TRBV5-4; CDR3: CASSSNPVGQGGDTQYF
size: .; V: TRBV5-1; CDR3: CASSVSGTVYEQYF
size: .; V: TRBV4-1; CDR3: CASSLGLTKNIQYF
size: .; V: TRBV5-1; CDR3: CASSPTGGGYEQYF
size: few; V: TRBV10-3; CDR3: CAISERGYEQYF
size: few; V: TRBV7-9; CDR3: CASSQGDYEQYF
size: .; V: TRBV7-2; CDR3: CASSPRRPEFNEKLFF
size: .; V: TRBV4-2; CDR3: CASSQDRGRLAFF
size: .; V: TRBV28; CDR3: CASTFGFEQYF
size: .; V: TRBV7-2; CDR3: CASSLGMGGDTYGYTF
size: .; V: TRBV30; CDR3: CAWSTLGSHEKLFF
size: once; V: TRBV10-3; CDR3: CAISESGQGPGGAFF
size: .; V: TRBV2; CDR3: CASSELAGPQETQYF
size: .; V: TRBV9; CDR3: CASSPSDAGRPEAFF
size: few; V: TRBV18; CDR3: CASSQPGAPFGNTIYF
size: few; V: TRBV2; CDR3: CASSEFSRVNSPLHF
size: .; V: TRBV7-9; CDR3: CASSTTGEYGYTF
size: .; V: TRBV6-1; CDR3: CASNLGTGKNQPQHF
size: .; V: TRBV4-2; CDR3: CASSQGNTGNTEAFF
size: .; V: TRBV13; CDR3: CASSLGGSSYNEQFF
size: .; V: TRBV6-4; CDR3: CASSDGGMNSPLHF
size: .; V: TRBV29-1; CDR3: CSVVGITGELFF
size: .; V: TRBV25-1; CDR3: CASRESSTGGTQYF
size: few; V: TRBV29-1; CDR3: CSVGQGLNTEAFF
size: .; V: TRBV5-6; CDR3: CASNAGTGGSYEQYF
size: .; V: TRBV7-2; CDR3: CASSPLPGSSTDTQYF
size: few; V: TRBV7-9; CDR3: CASSLTDGGMGGYTF
size: .; V: TRBV28; CDR3: CASSSAGTGSSYEQYF
size: .; V: TRBV28; CDR3: CASSRPDRGLGGYTF
size: .; V: TRBV5-5; CDR3: CASSSDIGYGYTF
size: .; V: TRBV7-9; CDR3: CASSSGQTQYF
size: .; V: TRBV7-2; CDR3: CASSLISGGDEQFF
size: .; V: TRBV4-1; CDR3: CASSQGVEAFF
size: .; V: TRBV5-4; CDR3: CASSLGGAGGVYGYTF
size: .; V: TRBV27; CDR3: CASSSRVWNEQFF
size: .; V: TRBV18; CDR3: CASSPSQGHGQFF
size: .; V: TRBV18; CDR3: CASSTRGQPRPEQYF
size: .; V: TRBV28; CDR3: CALGALNEKLFF
size: .; V: TRBV7-9; CDR3: CASSLGQGAIYEQYF